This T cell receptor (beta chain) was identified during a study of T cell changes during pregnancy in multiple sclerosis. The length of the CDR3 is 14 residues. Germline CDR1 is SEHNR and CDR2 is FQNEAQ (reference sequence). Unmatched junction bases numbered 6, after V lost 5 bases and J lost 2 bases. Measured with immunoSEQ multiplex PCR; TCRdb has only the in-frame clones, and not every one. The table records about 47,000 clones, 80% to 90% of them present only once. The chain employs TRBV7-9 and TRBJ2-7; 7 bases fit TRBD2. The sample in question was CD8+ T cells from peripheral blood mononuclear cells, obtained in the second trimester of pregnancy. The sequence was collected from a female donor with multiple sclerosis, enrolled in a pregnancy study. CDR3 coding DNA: TGTGCCAGCAGCCAAGCGGGGCCCGCCTACGAGCAGTACTTC. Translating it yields CASSQAGPAYEQYF. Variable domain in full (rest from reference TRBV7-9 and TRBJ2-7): DTGVSQNPRHKITKRGQNVTFRCDPISEHNRLYWYRQTLGQGPEFLTYFQNEAQLEKSRLLSDRFSAERPKGSFSTLEIQRTEQGDSAMYLCASSQAGPAYEQYFGPGTRLTVT.